The clone carrying this T cell receptor (beta chain) was seen more than once but under ten times. The antigen remains undetermined. The PCR contained 60 Vbeta and 13 Jbeta primers. Only in-frame clones appear in the TCRdb table, and some are missing; sequencing was by immunoSEQ multiplex PCR. The repertoire holds roughly 190,000 clones, with 80% to 85% as singletons. This specimen comes from a study of cytomegalovirus exposure and HLA in healthy donors. On the study more broadly: Previous work identified roughly 120 million unique TCR beta sequences from some 170 million T cells. Study-wide results and caveats: In vitro confirmation showed a few CMV-associated chains to be CMV antigen specific. Cytomegalovirus-associated status was assigned to about 180 TCR beta chains.

The CDR3 sequence is 13 residues long. Trimming at V came to 9 bases and at J to 0 bases, leaving 1 base not matched to a gene. Germline assignment: CDR1 MNHNS and CDR2 SASEGT. The sequence was collected from a woman aged 18-35 years in good health and CMV-seronegative. This chain connects TRBV6-1 to TRBJ2-2, with TRBD1 matching 7 bases. Sequencing used PBMCs. CDR3 coding DNA: TGTGCCAGTCAGGGGGCGAACACCGGGGAGCTGTTTTTT. This translates into CASQGANTGELFF.